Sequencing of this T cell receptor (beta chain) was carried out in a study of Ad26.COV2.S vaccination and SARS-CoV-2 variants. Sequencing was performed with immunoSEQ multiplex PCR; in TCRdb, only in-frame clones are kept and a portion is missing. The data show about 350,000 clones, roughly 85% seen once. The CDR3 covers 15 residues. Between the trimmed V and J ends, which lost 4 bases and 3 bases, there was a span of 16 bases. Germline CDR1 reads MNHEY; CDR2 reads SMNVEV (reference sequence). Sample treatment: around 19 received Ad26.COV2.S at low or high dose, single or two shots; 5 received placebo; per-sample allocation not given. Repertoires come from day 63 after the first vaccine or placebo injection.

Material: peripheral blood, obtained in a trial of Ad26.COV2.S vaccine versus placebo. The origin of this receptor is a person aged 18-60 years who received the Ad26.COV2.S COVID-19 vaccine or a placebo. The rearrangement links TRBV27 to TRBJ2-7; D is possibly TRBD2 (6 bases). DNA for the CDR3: TGTGCCAGCAGTTATGGAGGACTGGGAGGCTACGAGCAGTACTTC. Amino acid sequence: CASSYGGLGGYEQYF.